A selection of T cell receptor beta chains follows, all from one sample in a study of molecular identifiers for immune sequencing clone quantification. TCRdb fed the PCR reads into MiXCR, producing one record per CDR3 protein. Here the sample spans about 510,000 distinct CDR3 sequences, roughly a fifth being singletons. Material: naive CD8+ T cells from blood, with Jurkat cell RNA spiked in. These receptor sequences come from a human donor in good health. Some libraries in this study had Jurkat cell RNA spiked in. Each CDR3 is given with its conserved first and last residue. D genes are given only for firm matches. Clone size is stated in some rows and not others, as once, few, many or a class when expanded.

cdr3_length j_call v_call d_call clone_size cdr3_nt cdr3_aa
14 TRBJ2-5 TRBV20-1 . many TGCAGTGCTAGAGAGCACAGGGTGGAGGAGACCCAGTACTTC CSAREHRVEETQYF
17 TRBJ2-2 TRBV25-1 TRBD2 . TGTGCCAGCAGTGGGGCTAGCGGGGGGGTCAACACCGGGGAGCTGTTTTTT CASSGASGGVNTGELFF
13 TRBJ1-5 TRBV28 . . TGTGCCAGCAGTTTGGCAGAATATCAGCCCCAGCATTTT CASSLAEYQPQHF
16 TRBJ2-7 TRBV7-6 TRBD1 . TGTGCCAGCGGCTTAGAAATTGGGACAGAGACCTACGAGCAGTACTTC CASGLEIGTETYEQYF
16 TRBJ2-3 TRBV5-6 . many TGTGCCAGCAGCTTGCTTTGGACGCCTAGCACAGATACGCAGTATTTT CASSLLWTPSTDTQYF
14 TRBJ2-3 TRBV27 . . TGTGCCAGCAGTCCGTGGACTCACGGGGATACGCAGTATTTT CASSPWTHGDTQYF
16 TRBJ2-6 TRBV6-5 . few TGTGCCAGCAGTTACTCCAGGAGAGGAATCAACGACGTCCTGACTTTC CASSYSRRGINDVLTF
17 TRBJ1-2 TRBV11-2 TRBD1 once TGTGCCAGCAGCTTCCCCCGACAGGGAGGAGGTAACTATGGCTACACCTTC CASSFPRQGGGNYGYTF
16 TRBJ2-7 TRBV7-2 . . TGTGCCAGCAGCTTAGCCCTTAGGACAGACTCCTACGAGCAGTACTTC CASSLALRTDSYEQYF
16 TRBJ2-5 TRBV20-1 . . TGCAGTGCTAGAGGGGCTAGACTTCAGTCCCAAGAGACCCAGTACTTC CSARGARLQSQETQYF
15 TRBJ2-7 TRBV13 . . TGTGCCAGCAGCTTAGACGGGGTATCGATTTACGAGCAGTACTTC CASSLDGVSIYEQYF
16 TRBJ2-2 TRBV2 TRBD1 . TGTGCCAGCACCCCAAGTCGGACAGGGGGGGTCGAGGAGCTGTTTTTT CASTPSRTGGVEELFF
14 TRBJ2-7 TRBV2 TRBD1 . TGTGCCAGCAAATGGGCAGGGGGCGGGTACGAGCAGTACTTC CASKWAGGGYEQYF
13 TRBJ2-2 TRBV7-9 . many TGTGCCAGCAGCTCTACAGGGTCCGGGGAGCTGTTTTTT CASSSTGSGELFF
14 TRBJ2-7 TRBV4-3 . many TGCGCCAGCAGCCAAGAAACAGGTACCTACGAGCAGTACTTC CASSQETGTYEQYF